This T cell receptor (beta chain) was captured by sequencing in a study of prognosis after radiotherapy for stage I lung cancer. Study overall: Non-small cell lung cancer patients at stage I were enrolled between 2018 and January 2019. Every patient with non-small cell lung cancer was judged medically inoperable. Across the cohort, concurrent therapy accompanying stereotactic body radiotherapy was administered to no patient. Study outcomes and limitations: Diminished Shannon entropy following stereotactic body radiation therapy characterized patients who developed distant metastases.

The CDR3 is 15 amino acids. V lost 3 bases to trimming and J lost 1 base; unmatched junction nucleotides: 4. Germline V gene sequence: CDR1 SGHNT, CDR2 YENEEA. Genomic DNA served as the source from which two-round multiplex PCR generated TCR beta CDR3 amplicons. Each TRBV and TRBJ gene had its own primer in the first PCR round. TCRdb re-called the multiplex PCR reads with MiXCR, one entry per CDR3 protein. Here the sample spans over 8,500 distinct CDR3 sequences, 62% being singletons. Turning to this clonotype: Its specificity is not known.

Sequenced material: PBMCs, taken before or after stereotactic body radiation therapy (not recorded which). The receptor was isolated from a donor aged 50 or older with non-small cell lung cancer. The chain couples TRBV11-3 to TRBJ2-7, with 9 bases lining up with TRBD1. CDR3 in DNA: TGTGCCAGCAGCTTTTCCGGGACAGGGTCCTACGAGCAGTACTTC. Its protein is CASSFSGTGSYEQYF. The full variable domain, in which reference TRBV11-3 and TRBJ2-7 provide the parts outside the CDR3, is EAGVVQSPRYKIIEKKQPVAFWCNPISGHNTLYWYLQNLGQGPELLIRYENEEAVDDSQLPKDRFSAERLKGVDSTLKIQPAELGDSAVYLCASSFSGTGSYEQYFGPGTRLTVT.